This T cell receptor beta chain was observed in a study of response to subunit inactivated influenza vaccine. Germline-derived CDR1 and CDR2 are DFQATT and SNEGSKA (reference sequence). This CDR3 contains 14 residues. The V and J ends lost 3 bases and 7 bases, in that order; junction bases with no gene match: 9. This clonotype was observed at least ten times. Antigen specificity is unknown. Study-wide findings and caveats: T cells newly recruited by each seasonal influenza vaccination are few, the authors suggested.

One entry per CDR3 protein results from TCRdb running MiXCR on the RT-PCR reads. The table records 600,000 to 850,000 distinct CDR3 sequences, 12% to 15% of them present only once. This sequence joins TRBV20-1 and TRBJ2-1; 7 bases fit TRBD2. The material was PBMCs from blood, obtained less than 15 days before vaccination. The TCR comes from a man aged 45 to 65 who received an inactivated influenza vaccine. CDR3 protein: CSASRGRAGNEQFF. In DNA form, the CDR3 reads TGCAGTGCTAGTCGAGGGAGGGCCGGTAATGAGCAGTTCTTC.